These 29 T cell receptor beta chains originate from one sample sequenced in a study of Graves' ophthalmopathy and Graves' hyperthyroidism. The authors amplified TCR beta CDR3 regions from RNA transcripts. An opening RT-PCR round employed HTBI primers and preceded a second-round multiplex PCR. TCRdb passed the multiplex PCR reads through MiXCR, listing each CDR3 protein once. The sample records about 480,000 distinct CDR3 sequences, about 15% being singletons. The sample taken for sequencing was blood. The origin of the receptors is a woman in her thirties with Graves' ophthalmopathy.

This chain joins TRBV12-3 or TRBV12-4 and TRBJ2-7; the match to TRBD1 covers 8 bases. The CDR3 consists of 17 residues. V was pared by 1 base and J by 4 bases, with 12 bases of the junction left unmatched. The CDR3 bases are TGTGCCAGCAGTTTAGTAACGGGACAGGCTTCCCTTTACGAGCAGTACTTC. This translates into CASSLVTGQASLYEQYF.

This clonotype was seen ten or more times. The chain combines TRBV20-1 with TRBJ1-5, with unresolved D. Trimming pared 3 bases from V and 0 bases from J, leaving 6 bases between. The CDR3 consists of 13 residues. The germline gives CDR1 DFQATT, CDR2 SNEGSKA (reference sequence). The CDR3 DNA reads TGCAGTGCTAGGGCCACTAGCAATCAGCCCCAGCATTTT. Protein sequence: CSARATSNQPQHF.

This sequence joins TRBV4-1 and TRBJ1-1, with TRBD1 matching 7 bases. The CDR3 covers 15 residues. CDR1 is MGHRA and CDR2 is YSYEKL in the germline V gene. V trimming: 1 base; J trimming: 2 bases; junction bases outside the gene matches: 4. The DNA of the CDR3 is TGCGCCAGCAGCCAAGCGACAGGGAGAAACACTGAAGCTTTCTTT. Its translation is CASSQATGRNTEAFF.

This clonotype was counted many times. The chain links TRBV6-1 to TRBJ1-5, with D perhaps TRBD1 (6 bases). CDR3 length equals 13 residues. The V end was cut by 6 bases, the J end by 4 bases, with 10 bases between. CDR1 is MNHNS and CDR2 is SASEGT in the germline V gene. The chain's CDR3 is CASSPTGNQPQHF. Here the CDR3 DNA reads TGTGCCAGCAGCCCTACAGGGAATCAGCCCCAGCATTTT.

This clonotype was detected ten times or more. J is TRBJ1-5 and V is TRBV28; a weak D match, TRBD1 (5 bases). With 3 bases removed from V and 2 bases from J, the gap between germline ends came to 11 bases. The germline CDR1 and CDR2 sequences are MDHEN and SYDVKM. There are 15 residues in the CDR3. The CDR3 sequence: CASSFGQQGNQPQHF. The CDR3 region has the DNA TGTGCCAGCAGTTTCGGGCAACAGGGCAATCAGCCCCAGCATTTT.

This clonotype was seen ten or more times. The junction departs from germline at one end; a sequencing error may be responsible. The rearrangement links TRBV28 to TRBJ2-7, with TRBD1 matching 9 bases. The length of the CDR3 is 11 residues. CDR1 is MDHEN and CDR2 is SYDVKM in the germline V gene. The CDR3 region has the DNA TGTGCCAGCAGTGAGAATGGACAGGGGCCATTC. Protein product: CASSENGQGPF.

This clonotype was seen many times. The chain couples TRBV30 to TRBJ2-5, with 11 bases lining up with TRBD2. Germline CDR1 and CDR2: GTSNPN and SVGIG (reference sequence). V shed 7 bases and J 1 base; nucleotides not matched to a gene: 5. The CDR3 contains 14 residues. The CDR3 loop reads CAFTSGGAQETQYF. Written as DNA, the CDR3 is TGTGCCTTCACTAGCGGGGGAGCCCAAGAGACCCAGTACTTC.

For this clonotype: This may come from a read error, since a much larger clone is one base off. The chain uses TRBV28 and TRBJ2-2, with TRBD2 matching over 9 bases. This CDR3 comprises 15 residues. The germline V gene has CDR1 MDHEN and CDR2 SYDVKM. Here the CDR3 DNA reads TGTGCCAGCAGCGGTAGCGGGAGTTCACCCGGGGAGCTGTGTTTT. Its protein product is CASSGSGSSPGELCF.

The V and J genes are TRBV7-9 and TRBJ1-2, with D perhaps TRBD1 (5 bases). CDR1 is SEHNR, CDR2 FQNEAQ, per germline (reference sequence). V dropped 6 bases and J dropped 5 bases, with 22 bases sitting between them. This CDR3 comprises 16 residues. CDR3 bases: TGTGCCAGCAGTCACAACAACCAGGGTCGGGGATATGGCTACACCTTC. This translates into CASSHNNQGRGYGYTF.

Remarks on this clonotype: Since no conserved phenylalanine or tryptophan closes the CDR3, a read error is the likely cause. CDR3 DNA: TGTGCCAGCAGTTTCGGCCATCCAAATTCACCCCTCCACTCA. Translated, it gives CASSFGHPNSPLHS. The rearrangement links TRBV12-3 or TRBV12-4 to TRBJ1-6, with D unclear. This CDR3 has 14 residues. Trimming removed 3 bases from V and 7 bases from J, with 10 bases in between.

This clonotype was picked up many times. The chain joins TRBV3-1 to TRBJ2-5, with a possible D match to TRBD2 (6 bases). Germline V gives CDR1 LGHDT, CDR2 YNNKEL (reference sequence). This CDR3 has 14 residues. Trimming removed 5 bases from V and 5 bases from J, with 15 bases in between. The CDR3 spells CASSYGSDEETQYF. The CDR3 coding sequence is TGTGCCAGCAGCTACGGGAGTGACGAGGAGACCCAGTACTTC.

This clonotype was seen many times. The chain couples TRBV13 to TRBJ2-2, with TRBD2 matching over 14 bases. In germline, CDR1 is PRHDT, CDR2 FYEKMQ (reference sequence). V lost 5 bases to trimming and J lost 5 bases; unmatched junction nucleotides: 16. CDR3 length equals 20 residues. Here the CDR3 reads CASSVPDRLAGGPGTGELFF. The CDR3 nucleotides are TGTGCCAGCAGCGTTCCCGATCGACTAGCGGGAGGGCCGGGGACCGGGGAGCTGTTTTTT.

At least ten counts were recorded for this clonotype. The chain has TRBV12-3 or TRBV12-4 and TRBJ1-6; D gene unclear. This CDR3 is built from 13 residues. The ends were cut back, 5 bases at V and 8 bases at J, with 10 bases in the middle. The CDR3 protein is CASSLTTDSPLHF. DNA for the CDR3: TGTGCCAGCAGTCTGACCACAGATTCACCCCTCCACTTT.

This clonotype has a count of ten or more. This chain uses TRBV5-1 with TRBJ2-7; no clear D gene. The germline gives CDR1 SGHRS, CDR2 YFSETQ. Trimming took 2 bases from V and 6 from J, leaving 15 bases between them. CDR3 length equals 14 residues. CDR3 nucleotide sequence: TGCGCCAGCAGCTTCCCGACACCTTCAGGCGAGCAGTACTTC. Encoded protein: CASSFPTPSGEQYF.

This clonotype was seen many times. This chain links TRBV13 with TRBJ2-5, with no clear D. V was pared by 5 bases and J by 8 bases, with 15 bases between. This CDR3 is built from 13 residues. Germline V CDR1 and CDR2: PRHDT, FYEKMQ (reference sequence). The CDR3 DNA is TGTGCCAGCAGCCACGGAGACCCCGATACCCAGTACTTC. Translating gives CASSHGDPDTQYF.

This clonotype was detected ten times or more. DNA for the CDR3: TGTGCCAGCAGCTCCTCCTGGACAGACAATTCACCCCTCCACTTT. This gives the protein CASSSSWTDNSPLHF. J is TRBJ1-6 and V is TRBV27; D may be TRBD1 (6 bases). In germline, CDR1 is MNHEY, CDR2 SMNVEV (reference sequence). This CDR3 is built from 15 residues. Between the trimmed V and J ends, which lost 6 bases and 7 bases, there was a span of 16 bases.

In this sample, this clonotype turned up many times. The CDR3: CAIRVAGDSSYEQYF. The CDR3 coding sequence is TGTGCCATCAGGGTAGCGGGAGATTCCTCCTACGAGCAGTACTTC. The chain recombines TRBV10-3 with TRBJ2-7, with 9 bases identical to TRBD2. Germline loops: CDR1 ENHRY, CDR2 SYGVKD. The CDR3 spans 15 residues. The V segment lost 6 bases and the J segment 0 bases; nucleotides outside the gene matches: 6.

In its sample, this clonotype was seen many times. The chain employs TRBV24-1 and TRBJ2-2, with TRBD1 matching 7 bases. Trimming at V came to 7 bases and at J to 2 bases, leaving 12 bases not matched to a gene. The CDR3 has 17 residues. Per the germline V gene, CDR1 is KGHDR and CDR2 is SFDVKD. The CDR3 sequence: CATSQTGTAFNTGELFF. The CDR3 region has the DNA TGTGCCACCAGCCAGACCGGGACAGCCTTCAACACCGGGGAGCTGTTTTTT.

In its sample, this clonotype was seen a few times. The V gene is TRBV27, the J gene TRBJ2-1; D is undetermined. V lost 2 bases and J 10 bases, leaving 12 bases between the germline ends. The CDR3 sequence is 13 residues long. The germline gives CDR1 MNHEY, CDR2 SMNVEV (reference sequence). For the CDR3, the DNA is TGTGCCAGCAGTTTAGGAAATGACCGAGAGCAGTTCTTC. It specifies CASSLGNDREQFF.

As for this clonotype: This sequence may be a read error, since a much larger clone differs from it by one base. The gene calls are TRBV6-4 and TRBJ1-2, with a weak D call TRBD1 (5 bases). The CDR3 is made up of 14 amino acids. Germline V lookup: CDR1 MRHNA, CDR2 SNTAGT. The CDR3 DNA reads as TGTGCCAGCAGTTTTGGGGGGATGAACTATGGCTACTCCTTC. Translating it yields CASSFGGMNYGYSF.

This clonotype was counted many times. The chain has TRBV6-5 and TRBJ2-7; a weak D match, TRBD2 (6 bases). The CDR3 loop spans 15 amino acids. V was shortened by 0 bases and J by 0 bases, with 9 bases between the two germline ends. Germline values: CDR1 MNHEY, CDR2 SVGAGI. CDR3 residues: CASSYSRESSYEQYF. The CDR3 nucleotides read TGTGCCAGCAGTTACTCCCGGGAGTCCTCCTACGAGCAGTACTTC.

This clonotype was observed many times. V gene TRBV2 combines with J gene TRBJ1-2; perhaps TRBD1 as D (5 bases). Deletions cut 6 bases from V and 2 bases from J, with 13 bases between. The CDR3 extends over 14 amino acids. CDR1 SNHLY and CDR2 FYNNEI come from the germline V gene. The CDR3 spells CASSGDPGNYGYTF. The CDR3 bases are TGTGCCAGCAGCGGGGACCCGGGGAACTATGGCTACACCTTC.

This chain connects TRBV24-1 to TRBJ2-1; 9 nucleotides agree with TRBD2. The CDR3 has 16 amino acids. J lost 1 base, V lost 7 bases, and 7 bases had no gene match. CDR1 is KGHDR and CDR2 is SFDVKD in the germline V gene. Here the CDR3 reads CATSHSSGDSYNEQFF. CDR3 nucleotide sequence: TGTGCCACCAGCCATTCTAGCGGGGATTCCTACAATGAGCAGTTCTTC.

About this clonotype: This may be a read error: a much more frequent sequence differs by one nucleotide. The chain has TRBV7-2 and TRBJ2-7, with a weak D call TRBD1 (5 bases). The J call could be wrong; TRBJ2-1 is a better fit for the DNA end. Germline V gives CDR1 SGHTA, CDR2 FQGNSA. CDR3 length: 13 amino acids. For the CDR3, the DNA is TGTGCCAGCAGCTACCGACAGAGGTACGAGCAGTTCTTC. Residues: CASSYRQRYEQFF.

This clonotype was seen at least ten times. J is TRBJ1-6 and V is TRBV11-1; 9 nucleotides align to TRBD1. There are 15 residues in the CDR3. The J segment lost 10 bases and the V segment lost 5 bases, leaving 9 bases of the junction unmatched. The V gene's germline CDR1 is SGHAT and CDR2 FQDESV (reference sequence). DNA of the CDR3: TGTGCCAGCAGCGCGGGGACAGGGATCCCCTCACCCCTCCACTTT. Translation gives CASSAGTGIPSPLHF. Drawing the rest from reference TRBV11-1 and TRBJ1-6, the complete variable domain is EAEVAQSPRYKITEKSQAVAFWCDPISGHATLYWYRQILGQGPELLVQFQDESVVDDSQLPKDRFSAERLKGVDSTLKIQPAELGDSAMYLCASSAGTGIPSPLHFGNGTRLTVT.

This clonotype appeared many times. This chain joins TRBV20-1 and TRBJ2-7; 8 nucleotides agree with TRBD2. This CDR3 has 15 residues. Germline CDR1 reads DFQATT; CDR2 reads SNEGSKA (reference sequence). V trimming: 2 bases; J trimming: 0 bases; junction bases outside the gene matches: 6. The DNA for the CDR3 is TGCAGTGCTAGACCCCTTCTAGCGGGCTCCTACGAGCAGTACTTC. Its translation is CSARPLLAGSYEQYF.

This clonotype was detected only a few times. This chain connects TRBV13 to TRBJ2-5, with 7 nucleotides matching TRBD2. Trimming at V came to 5 bases and at J to 2 bases, leaving 5 bases not matched to a gene. The CDR3 runs 14 residues. CDR1 and CDR2 (germline): PRHDT, FYEKMQ (reference sequence). This chain's CDR3 is CASSTGLRQETQYF. The CDR3 region has the DNA TGTGCCAGCAGCACGGGACTAAGACAAGAGACCCAGTACTTC. The variable domain in full, completed from reference TRBV13 and TRBJ2-5, reads AAGVIQSPRHLIKEKRETATLKCYPIPRHDTVYWYQQGPGQDPQFLISFYEKMQSDKGSIPDRFSAQQFSDYHSELNMSSLELGDSALYFCASSTGLRQETQYFGPGTRLLVL.

The genes are TRBV4-2 and TRBJ2-7; 9 bases match TRBD2. This CDR3 has 16 residues. CDR1 and CDR2 from the germline V gene are LGHNA and YNFKEQ. With 0 bases clipped from V and 4 bases from J, the junction kept 7 bases outside the gene matches. The CDR3 sequence: CASSQDSSGGRYEQYF. Written as DNA, the CDR3 is TGTGCCAGCAGCCAAGATAGCAGCGGGGGGCGTTACGAGCAGTACTTC.

This clonotype was counted ten times or more. The chain carries TRBV27 and TRBJ1-5; no firm D call. Germline V lookup: CDR1 MNHEY, CDR2 SMNVEV (reference sequence). This CDR3 has 13 amino acids. The germline V and J ends were trimmed by 0 bases and 7 bases, with 7 bases remaining between them. The CDR3 DNA is TGTGCCAGCAGTTTATCGTTTAGGCAGCCCCAGCATTTT. This sequence encodes CASSLSFRQPQHF.